The clone carrying this T cell receptor (beta chain) was found many times. Time point here: newly diagnosed GD, antithyroid drugs for less than 3 months. There was RNA extracted from PBMCs, and the TCR library was made from it. The CDR3 has 15 amino acids. Trimming took off 5 bases at V and 2 bases at J, with 14 bases between the two ends. Per the germline V gene, CDR1 is SGHTA and CDR2 is FQGTGA. The data are from a study of regulatory T cells in long-lasting Graves disease. The TCR beta library used iRepertoire HTBI primers with Arm-PCR amplification of CDR3. Via MiXCR, TCRdb re-called the multiplex PCR reads, giving one row per CDR3 protein. The table lists around 450,000 distinct CDR3 sequences, over 14% of them singletons. The same sample was also studied in work on T cells in Graves' hyperthyroidism and ophthalmopathy. That source notes: A lack of ophthalmopathy progression within 18 months defined stable Graves' hyperthyroidism. Clinical symptoms, serum thyroxine and TRAb, thyroid ultrasound and orbital computed tomography were used for the diagnoses. Peripheral blood also featured most of the thyroid clonotypes expanded above 0.001.

Sample: peripheral blood mononuclear cells (PBMCs), taken at new diagnosis, from a patient treated with antithyroid drugs. The TCR originated in a woman in her 40s with Graves disease. The chain carries TRBV7-3 and TRBJ2-3, with D tentatively TRBD2 (6 bases). The chain's CDR3 is CASSPGTPTTDTQYF. The CDR3 DNA sequence: TGTGCCAGCAGCCCCGGGACTCCTACCACAGATACGCAGTATTTT.